The 23 T cell receptor beta chains below were found in one sample sequenced in a study of blood T cell repertoires in COVID-19. The data were produced by immunoSEQ multiplex PCR, yet TCRdb's version contains in-frame clones alone and is incomplete. The sample holds approximately 230,000 clones, around 83% seen once. Sequenced: peripheral blood. These receptor sequences come from a man older than 75 with acute or convalescent COVID-19.

The V and J genes are TRBV5-1 and TRBJ2-2; 11 bases agree with TRBD2. The CDR3 runs to 15 residues. The V segment lost 1 base and the J segment 6 bases; nucleotides outside the gene matches: 2. Germline CDR1 is SGHRS and CDR2 is YFSETQ. The chain's CDR3 is CASSLTSGSSGELFF. CDR3 DNA sequence: TGCGCCAGCAGCTTGACTAGCGGGAGCTCCGGGGAGCTGTTTTTT. Full variable domain (outside the CDR3, taken from reference TRBV5-1 and TRBJ2-2): KAGVTQTPRYLIKTRGQQVTLSCSPISGHRSVSWYQQTPGQGLQFLFEYFSETQRNKGNFPGRFSGRQFSNSRSEMNVSTLELGDSALYLCASSLTSGSSGELFFGEGSRLTVL.

The V call is TRBV24-1, the J call TRBJ1-5; D uncertain. The V and J ends lost 1 base and 7 bases respectively, with 16 bases between them. This CDR3 is built from 16 residues. Per the germline V gene, CDR1 is KGHDR and CDR2 is SFDVKD. DNA of the CDR3: TGTGCCACCAGTGATTTCTGCCGGGTCGGTCGGCAGCCCCAGCATTTT. Translated, it gives CATSDFCRVGRQPQHF.

The chain couples TRBV19 to TRBJ1-2; 9 bases are shared with TRBD1. The germline V gene has CDR1 LNHDA and CDR2 SQIVND (reference sequence). V gave up 5 bases and J gave up 8 bases; unmatched junction bases: 12. The CDR3 covers 15 residues. The CDR3 DNA follows: TGTGCCAGTAGTCCGCGCGACAGGGGGACAGGGGGCTACACCTTC. Translation gives CASSPRDRGTGGYTF.

This chain connects TRBV2 to TRBJ2-2; the match to TRBD1 covers 7 bases. The CDR3 has 14 residues. The germline gives CDR1 SNHLY, CDR2 FYNNEI. Trimming took 11 bases from V and 0 from J; bases not matched to a gene: 6. The chain's CDR3 is CAGADRTNTGELFF. CDR3 coding DNA: TGTGCCGGGGCGGACAGGACGAACACCGGGGAGCTGTTTTTT.

The chain employs TRBV15 and TRBJ1-2; no clear D. V was shortened by 0 bases and J by 6 bases, with 11 bases between the two germline ends. CDR1 is LNHNV, CDR2 YYDKDF, per germline (reference sequence). CDR3 length equals 14 residues. The CDR3: CATSRDRALDGYTF. Here the CDR3 DNA reads TGTGCCACCAGCAGAGATAGAGCCCTTGATGGCTACACCTTC.

The chain couples TRBV2 to TRBJ1-6, with 8 positions matching TRBD1. Trimming removed 6 bases from V and 7 bases from J; junction bases left unmatched: 11. CDR1 SNHLY and CDR2 FYNNEI come from the germline V gene. The CDR3 runs to 16 residues. The CDR3, as DNA: TGTGCCAGCAGGGATGACAGGGGAGGTTCGAATTCACCCCTCCACTTT. Its protein product is CASRDDRGGSNSPLHF.

The chain recombines TRBV6-5 with TRBJ2-2, with a tentative D call TRBD1 (6 bases). The CDR3 is made up of 15 amino acids. Looked up from germline, CDR1 is MNHEY and CDR2 is SVGAGI. Trimming removed 6 bases from V and 4 bases from J, with 15 bases in between. The CDR3 sequence: CASRDTGRFTGELFF. In DNA, the CDR3 is TGTGCCAGCAGGGATACAGGGCGTTTCACCGGGGAGCTGTTTTTT.

This chain joins TRBV2 and TRBJ1-2; 9 nucleotides agree with TRBD1. The CDR3 is made up of 15 amino acids. CDR1 and CDR2 from the germline V gene are SNHLY and FYNNEI. The junction had 8 bases not matched to a gene; V was cut back by 5 bases and J by 4 bases. In nucleotides, the CDR3 is TGTGCCAGCAGTCCCCGGGACAGGGTCCCCTATGGCTACACCTTC. This gives the protein CASSPRDRVPYGYTF.

The table lists this clone with a count of one. The J gene is TRBJ2-1, the V gene TRBV6-1; TRBD2 matches 8 bases. The CDR3 covers 15 residues. Trimming at V came to 2 bases and at J to 8 bases, leaving 8 bases not matched to a gene. CDR1 and CDR2 from the germline V gene are MNHNS and SASEGT. CDR3 in DNA: TGTGCCAGCAGTGAATCGGCGGGAGGAGGGTATGAGCAGTTCTTC. It specifies CASSESAGGGYEQFF.

The J gene is TRBJ1-1, the V gene TRBV5-6; 7 nucleotides align to TRBD1. The V gene's germline CDR1 is SGHDT and CDR2 YYEEEE. V was clipped by 3 bases and J by 7 bases; unmatched bases: 6. The CDR3 has 13 amino acids. The CDR3, as DNA: TGTGCCAGCAGCTCTGGGACAGCCTTTGAAGCTTTCTTT. This sequence encodes CASSSGTAFEAFF.

This sequence joins TRBV27 and TRBJ2-1, with 10 bases fitting TRBD2. The CDR3 covers 17 residues. From germline, CDR1 is MNHEY and CDR2 SMNVEV (reference sequence). With 3 bases clipped from V and 4 bases from J, the junction kept 9 bases outside the gene matches. This CDR3 is CASSFTLRTSGYNEQFF. The CDR3 bases are TGTGCCAGCAGTTTTACACTCAGGACTAGCGGATACAATGAGCAGTTCTTC.

The chain combines TRBV28 with TRBJ1-2; D not resolved. The CDR3 runs 14 residues. The ends were cut back, 2 bases at V and 5 bases at J, with 12 bases in the middle. Germline CDR1 reads MDHEN; CDR2 reads SYDVKM. DNA of the CDR3: TGTGCCAGCAGTTTAGGAGATCCTGGATATGGCTACACCTTC. This sequence encodes CASSLGDPGYGYTF.

The gene calls are TRBV18 and TRBJ1-6; TRBD1 matches at 7 bases. V lost 4 bases, J lost 0 bases, and 15 bases stayed unmatched. The CDR3 has 20 residues. CDR1 is KGHSH and CDR2 is LQKENI in the germline V gene. The CDR3 protein is CASSLLSRDSASSYNSPLHF. The CDR3 DNA reads as TGTGCCAGCTCACTTTTATCCAGGGACAGCGCCAGCTCCTATAATTCACCCCTCCACTTT.

The rearrangement links TRBV24-1 to TRBJ2-3; 7 positions agree with TRBD2. This CDR3 has 13 residues. Looked up from germline, CDR1 is KGHDR and CDR2 is SFDVKD. V lost 6 bases, J lost 6 bases, and 5 bases stayed unmatched. The CDR3 sequence: CATSRPGGDTQYF. CDR3 DNA sequence: TGTGCCACCAGTCGACCCGGGGGGGATACGCAGTATTTT.

The V call is TRBV6-5, the J call TRBJ1-2; no firm D call. Germline CDR1 reads MNHEY; CDR2 reads SVGAGI. Trimming removed 7 bases at V and 2 bases at J, with 17 bases between. The CDR3 totals 15 residues. DNA for the CDR3: TGTGCCAGCACCAAGGGAGGCAGTTCGAACTATGGCTACACCTTC. This gives the protein CASTKGGSSNYGYTF.

V gene TRBV5-1 combines with J gene TRBJ2-1, with 7 nucleotides matching TRBD2. V trimming: 0 bases; J trimming: 8 bases; junction bases outside the gene matches: 14. This CDR3 comprises 17 residues. The germline V gene has CDR1 SGHRS and CDR2 YFSETQ. CDR3: CASSLEGGGSRYHEQFF. Here the CDR3 DNA reads TGCGCCAGCAGCTTGGAAGGCGGCGGGAGTAGGTACCATGAGCAGTTCTTC.

This clone was picked up a small number of times. V gene TRBV12-5 combines with J gene TRBJ1-6, with 7 bases matching TRBD1. The V gene's germline CDR1 is LGHNT and CDR2 FRNRAP. This CDR3 comprises 12 residues. CDR3 sequence: CASTGINSPLHF. In nucleotides, the CDR3 is TGTGCGTCGACAGGGATTAATTCACCCCTCCACTTT.

The rearrangement links TRBV27 to TRBJ1-3, with TRBD1 matching over 9 bases. The ends lost 5 bases at V and 0 bases at J; junction bases unmatched: 5. The CDR3 contains 16 residues. Germline lookup yields CDR1 MNHEY and CDR2 SMNVEV (reference sequence). The CDR3 bases are TGTGCCAGCAGTCCCTGGACAGGGGCCTCTGGAAACACCATATATTTT. Its protein product is CASSPWTGASGNTIYF.

The chain recombines TRBV6-6 with TRBJ1-1, with D unclear. V was trimmed by 4 bases and J by 1 base, leaving 10 bases between them. The CDR3 loop spans 14 amino acids. Germline-derived CDR1 and CDR2 are MNHNY and SVGAGI (reference sequence). CDR3 region: CASSWERQNTEAFF. In DNA, the CDR3 is TGTGCCAGCAGTTGGGAGCGACAGAACACTGAAGCTTTCTTT.

This chain joins TRBV6-5 and TRBJ2-5; TRBD2 might be the D (5 bases). CDR1 MNHEY and CDR2 SVGAGI come from the germline V gene. There are 13 residues in the CDR3. Trimming took 6 bases from V and 3 from J, leaving 11 bases between them. CDR3 nucleotides: TGTGCCAGCAGCCCGGGAACCAAAGAGACCCAGTACTTC. Translated: CASSPGTKETQYF.

The chain employs TRBV5-1 and TRBJ1-5; D not certain. Germline CDR1 SGHRS, CDR2 YFSETQ. The CDR3 is 15 residues long. Trimming shortened V by 5 bases and J by 5 bases, and 17 bases separated the two germline ends. This CDR3 is CASSSDGVIDQPQHF. CDR3 DNA sequence: TGCGCCAGCAGTTCGGACGGGGTTATTGATCAGCCCCAGCATTTT.

This clone was observed a single time. CDR3 residues: CASSPGGERQETQYF. CDR3 DNA: TGCGCCAGCAGCCCAGGTGGGGAGAGGCAAGAGACCCAGTACTTC. The chain recombines TRBV5-1 with TRBJ2-5; TRBD2 might be the D (5 bases). CDR3 size: 15 residues. With 4 bases removed from V and 2 bases from J, the gap between germline ends came to 15 bases. The V gene's germline CDR1 is SGHRS and CDR2 YFSETQ.

The genes are TRBV2 and TRBJ2-7, with D uncertain. V was shortened by 1 base and J by 2 bases, with 9 bases between the two germline ends. The germline CDR1 and CDR2 sequences are SNHLY and FYNNEI. The CDR3 contains 14 residues. The CDR3 nucleotides read TGTGCCAGCAGTGAAGGGCAGAACGCCTACGAGCAGTACTTC. Its protein is CASSEGQNAYEQYF.